These 26 T cell receptor beta chains share one sample of origin, sequenced in a study of blood T cell repertoires in COVID-19. TCRdb keeps only in-frame clones here, not all; method: immunoSEQ multiplex PCR. Of about 100,000 clones in the sample, about 80% were seen once. The sequencing sample was made of peripheral blood. The source is a woman aged 70 to 79 with acute or convalescent COVID-19.

The chain uses TRBV6-5 and TRBJ1-1; D remains ambiguous. Trimming left V 2 bases short and J 5 bases short, with 15 bases between. Per germline, CDR1 MNHEY and CDR2 SVGAGI. This CDR3 has 15 amino acids. The CDR3 loop reads CASSYEGRWLTEAFF. DNA of the CDR3: TGTGCCAGCAGTTACGAGGGAAGATGGTTAACTGAAGCTTTCTTT.

CDR3 protein: CASSQDSVQAGNEQYF. In nucleotides, the CDR3 is TGTGCCAGCAGCCAAGATAGCGTGCAGGCCGGCAACGAGCAGTACTTC. The chain carries TRBV3-1 (or the pseudogene TRBV3-2) and TRBJ2-7, with D possibly TRBD2 on 5 matching bases. The germline V gene encodes CDR1 LGHDT and CDR2 YNNKEL (reference sequence). V shed 0 bases and J shed 5 bases, with 17 bases lying between them. The CDR3 is 16 residues long.

The chain combines TRBV10-3 with TRBJ2-1, with 10 positions matching TRBD2. V shed 5 bases and J 4 bases; nucleotides not matched to a gene: 5. CDR3 length: 15 amino acids. Germline assignment: CDR1 ENHRY and CDR2 SYGVKD. The CDR3, as DNA: TGTGCCATCAGTTCCCTAGCGGGGGCGTACAATGAGCAGTTCTTC. Amino acids: CAISSLAGAYNEQFF.

In this sample, this clone turned up once. The chain links TRBV9 to TRBJ1-2; D remains unclear. In germline, CDR1 is SGDLS, CDR2 YYNGEE. Trimming removed 5 bases at V and 3 bases at J, with 14 bases between. CDR3 size: 14 residues. CDR3 region: CASSEAGGDYGYTF. The CDR3 coding sequence is TGTGCCAGCAGTGAAGCAGGAGGAGACTATGGCTACACCTTC.

The rearrangement links TRBV19 to TRBJ1-3, with D possibly matching TRBD1 (5 bases). Per germline, CDR1 LNHDA and CDR2 SQIVND (reference sequence). V dropped 9 bases and J dropped 2 bases, with 17 bases sitting between them. This CDR3 region has 15 residues. CDR3 loop: CASHRGLGPGNTIYF. CDR3 sequence (DNA): TGTGCCAGCCATCGGGGGTTGGGCCCTGGAAACACCATATATTTT.

This chain joins TRBV7-9 and TRBJ1-5; D uncertain. In germline, CDR1 is SEHNR, CDR2 FQNEAQ (reference sequence). V shed 5 bases and J shed 4 bases, with 9 bases lying between them. CDR3 length: 13 residues. CDR3 protein: CASSVSWNQPQHF. CDR3 nucleotides: TGTGCCAGCAGCGTCAGTTGGAATCAGCCCCAGCATTTT. Together with reference TRBV7-9 and TRBJ1-5, the CDR3 gives the full variable domain: DTGVSQNPRHKITKRGQNVTFRCDPISEHNRLYWYRQTLGQGPEFLTYFQNEAQLEKSRLLSDRFSAERPKGSFSTLEIQRTEQGDSAMYLCASSVSWNQPQHFGDGTRLSIL.

The chain links TRBV6-5 to TRBJ1-1; D gene unclear. V was pared by 6 bases and J by 1 base, with 15 bases between. Germline CDR1 is MNHEY and CDR2 is SVGAGI. CDR3 length: 15 amino acids. The CDR3 DNA follows: TGTGCCAGCAGGGTTCTAGGATCGGGGAACACTGAAGCTTTCTTT. Encoded protein: CASRVLGSGNTEAFF.

The count of this clone is one. V gene TRBV25-1 combines with J gene TRBJ2-3, with 7 bases fitting TRBD2. Germline trimming cut 4 bases from V and 11 bases from J; bases unmatched to any gene: 6. This CDR3 is 12 amino acids long. The V gene's germline CDR1 is MGHDK and CDR2 SYGVNS. CDR3 sequence (DNA): TGTGCCAGCAGTGCATCAGCGGGGATGCAGTATTTT. As protein: CASSASAGMQYF.

The chain is built from TRBV11-2 and TRBJ1-1; D is unclear. Trimming cost V 0 bases and J 7 bases, with 6 bases left between them. The germline CDR1 and CDR2 sequences are SGHAT and FQNNGV. The CDR3 is 12 amino acids. CDR3 protein: CASSLDRDEAFF. CDR3 sequence (DNA): TGTGCCAGCAGCTTAGATAGAGATGAAGCTTTCTTT.

The chain carries TRBV6-5 and TRBJ1-2; a possible D gene is TRBD1 (6 bases). The length of the CDR3 is 14 residues. Deletions cut 6 bases from V and 7 bases from J, with 18 bases between. Germline assignment: CDR1 MNHEY and CDR2 SVGAGI. CDR3 nucleotides: TGTGCCAGCAGAGCACAGGGTCATAGGGTTGGCTACACCTTC. Its translation is CASRAQGHRVGYTF.

The rearrangement joins TRBV28 to TRBJ1-2; no firm D call. The CDR3 runs 13 residues. The ends were cut back, 6 bases at V and 2 bases at J, with 10 bases in the middle. Germline values: CDR1 MDHEN, CDR2 SYDVKM. The CDR3 region has the DNA TGTGCCAGCAGCGATGTACAAAACTATGGCTACACCTTC. Its translation: CASSDVQNYGYTF.

The chain carries TRBV19 and TRBJ2-1; weak D call: TRBD2 (6 bases). The CDR3 totals 13 residues. In germline, CDR1 is LNHDA, CDR2 SQIVND (reference sequence). V lost 5 bases, J lost 10 bases, and 15 bases lay in between. CDR3 nucleotide sequence: TGTGCCAGTAGTTTGACTAGTCTGGGCGAGCAGTTCTTC. It is translated as CASSLTSLGEQFF.

Concerning this clone: This sample also contains other DNA sequences that code for the same CDR3. The CDR3 sequence is CASSQSRGGNTIYF. As DNA, the CDR3 is TGTGCCAGCAGCCAATCACGGGGTGGAAACACCATATATTTT. This chain connects TRBV3-1 (or the pseudogene TRBV3-2) to TRBJ1-3; D ambiguous. Germline loops: CDR1 LGHDT, CDR2 YNNKEL (reference sequence). The germline V and J ends were trimmed by 2 bases and 3 bases, with 8 bases remaining between them. The CDR3 totals 14 residues.

The J gene is TRBJ1-5, the V gene TRBV4-1; the D is unclear. Germline lookup yields CDR1 MGHRA and CDR2 YSYEKL. Trimming removed 1 base from V and 7 bases from J, with 5 bases in between. The CDR3 consists of 12 residues. The CDR3 here is CASSQAGQPQHF. CDR3 sequence (DNA): TGCGCCAGCAGCCAAGCCGGGCAGCCCCAGCATTTT.

The gene calls are TRBV7-2 and TRBJ1-3; D may be TRBD1 (6 bases). Germline lookup yields CDR1 SGHTA and CDR2 FQGNSA. With 4 bases removed from V and 1 base from J, the gap between germline ends came to 8 bases. The CDR3 has 14 residues. Here the CDR3 reads CASSSGVSGNTIYF. The CDR3 coding sequence is TGTGCCAGCAGCTCAGGGGTTTCTGGAAACACCATATATTTT.

This clone was seen a single time. The chain is built from TRBV24-1 and TRBJ2-1; maybe TRBD1 (7 bases). V was clipped by 4 bases and J by 15 bases, with 15 bases between them. Germline loops: CDR1 KGHDR, CDR2 SFDVKD. CDR3 size: 12 residues. This CDR3 is CATSDPGGFGFF. For the CDR3, the DNA is TGTGCCACCAGTGACCCAGGGGGGTTCGGGTTCTTC.

The V and J genes are TRBV7-3 and TRBJ2-3, with unresolved D. V gave up 5 bases and J gave up 6 bases, with 18 bases separating them. CDR3 length: 15 amino acids. Germline V lookup: CDR1 SGHTA, CDR2 FQGTGA. The DNA of the CDR3 is TGTGCCAGCAGCCTTACATATACTAACGCTGATACGCAGTATTTT. This codes for CASSLTYTNADTQYF.

The CDR3 bases are TGTGCCAGCGGCCTGATCGGGGGCTCCTACAATGAGCAGTTCTTC. Its translation: CASGLIGGSYNEQFF. This chain connects TRBV7-7 to TRBJ2-1; D might be TRBD2 (6 bases). V was pared by 8 bases and J by 0 bases, with 14 bases between. This CDR3 spans 15 amino acids. Germline CDR1 and CDR2: SSHAT and FNYEAQ (reference sequence).

The sample holds a few counts of this clone. The rearrangement joins TRBV12-3 or TRBV12-4 to TRBJ2-5; possibly TRBD2 for D (6 bases). V lost 3 bases to trimming and J lost 7 bases, with 12 bases between them. The CDR3 is made up of 13 amino acids. In DNA, the CDR3 is TGTGCCAGCAGTTTCGGCCTCGGGGGGACCCAGTACTTC. Amino acids: CASSFGLGGTQYF.

The V call is TRBV5-1, the J call TRBJ1-1; D is unclear. Germline V CDR1 and CDR2: SGHRS, YFSETQ. CDR3 size: 13 residues. Trimming stripped 2 bases from V and 1 base from J, with 6 bases between. The CDR3 DNA reads TGCGCCAGCAGCTTAAGCTCGAACACTGAAGCTTTCTTT. Translated, it gives CASSLSSNTEAFF.

This chain uses TRBV10-1 with TRBJ2-7; tentatively, D is TRBD1 (6 bases). The CDR3 loop spans 13 amino acids. Germline V CDR1 and CDR2: WNHNN, SYGVQD (reference sequence). Trimming cost V 0 bases and J 9 bases, with 12 bases left between them. The CDR3 bases are TGCGCCAGCAGTGAGTCGGGAAGGGGGTGGCAGTACTTC. Residues: CASSESGRGWQYF.

This chain joins TRBV7-2 and TRBJ2-5; TRBD2 matches at 11 bases. J was trimmed by 5 bases and V by 2 bases; bases with no gene match: 10. The germline V gene has CDR1 SGHTA and CDR2 FQGNSA. The CDR3 totals 17 residues. The CDR3 protein is CASSLPRLAGYRETQYF. CDR3 in DNA: TGTGCCAGCAGCTTACCTCGACTAGCGGGGTACAGGGAGACCCAGTACTTC.

This clone has a handful of counts. The V and J genes are TRBV18 and TRBJ1-5; D uncertain. This CDR3 is built from 15 residues. Trimming cost V 1 base and J 6 bases, with 13 bases left between them. The germline gives CDR1 KGHSH, CDR2 LQKENI. CDR3 DNA sequence: TGTGCCAGCTCACCACGCAGTACAAATGGTCAGCCCCAGCATTTT. Its protein is CASSPRSTNGQPQHF.

CDR3 residues: CASSQEKGTASNYGYTF. The CDR3 coding sequence is TGTGCCAGCAGCCAAGAAAAGGGGACTGCTTCTAACTATGGCTACACCTTC. The rearrangement joins TRBV3-1 (or the pseudogene TRBV3-2) to TRBJ1-2; D perhaps matches TRBD1 (5 bases). The CDR3 is 17 amino acids. Germline lookup yields CDR1 LGHDT and CDR2 YNNKEL (reference sequence). V lost 0 bases, J lost 0 bases, and 14 bases lay in between.

This clone occurred once. The V gene is TRBV27, the J gene TRBJ2-3; the match to TRBD1 covers 7 bases. Per germline, CDR1 MNHEY and CDR2 SMNVEV (reference sequence). The CDR3 covers 14 residues. With 6 bases clipped from V and 2 bases from J, the junction kept 5 bases outside the gene matches. The CDR3 coding sequence is TGTGCCAGCAGGTTAGACAGGGTCACAGATACGCAGTATTTT. It specifies CASRLDRVTDTQYF.

This chain's CDR3 is CAWSTENTQYF. CDR3 DNA: TGTGCCTGGAGTACAGAGAATACGCAGTATTTT. The chain uses TRBV30 and TRBJ2-3, with D uncertain. The CDR3 contains 11 residues. V was clipped by 2 bases and J by 7 bases, with 7 bases between them. Germline V CDR1 and CDR2: GTSNPN, SVGIG (reference sequence).